This entry lists 11 T cell receptor beta chains sequenced from one sample in a study of response to subunit inactivated influenza vaccine. Using its own MiXCR run on the RT-PCR reads, TCRdb lists one record per CDR3 protein. In the table there are more than 550,000 distinct CDR3 sequences, 12% of which are singletons. The sequencing used PBMCs from blood, collected on the day of vaccination. The source is a man between 50 and 59 years old who received an inactivated influenza vaccine.

The chain carries TRBV11-2 and TRBJ2-5, with TRBD1 matching 8 bases. CDR1 is SGHAT, CDR2 FQNNGV, per germline. The V and J ends lost 5 bases and 5 bases, in that order; junction bases with no gene match: 10. This CDR3 has 15 amino acids. The CDR3 sequence: CASSTTGGPRETQYF. In nucleotides, the CDR3 is TGTGCCAGCAGCACAACAGGGGGGCCTCGGGAGACCCAGTACTTC.

This clonotype turned up a few times. This chain uses TRBV12-3 or TRBV12-4 with TRBJ2-5; D might be TRBD1 (5 bases). V was trimmed by 7 bases and J by 1 base, leaving 10 bases between them. The CDR3 runs 13 residues. DNA of the CDR3: TGTGCCAGCAACTCCGACAGCCAAGAGACCCAGTACTTC. Protein sequence: CASNSDSQETQYF.

CDR3: CASSSGAGTDTQYF. The CDR3 DNA reads TGTGCCAGCAGCTCTGGGGCGGGCACAGATACGCAGTATTTT. This rearrangement joins TRBV7-3 to TRBJ2-3, with D tentatively TRBD1 (5 bases). V was shortened by 4 bases and J by 1 base, with 9 bases between the two germline ends. Germline CDR1 SGHTA, CDR2 FQGTGA. The CDR3 is made up of 14 amino acids. Based on the CDR3 plus reference TRBV7-3 and TRBJ2-3, the full variable domain is GAGVSQTPSNKVTEKGKYVELRCDPISGHTALYWYRQSLGQGPEFLIYFQGTGAADDSGLPNDRFFAVRPEGSVSTLKIQRTERGDSAVYLCASSSGAGTDTQYFGPGTRLTVL.

This clonotype came up many times. The J gene is TRBJ2-4, the V gene TRBV12-3 or TRBV12-4; possible D gene TRBD1, 6 bases. The V end was cut by 1 base, the J end by 12 bases, with 16 bases between. The CDR3 length is 14 residues. As DNA, the CDR3 is TGTGCCAGCAGTTTAGGCCCCCGCGAGGGGGATCAGTACTTC. Protein sequence: CASSLGPREGDQYF.

This clonotype has a count of ten or more. The rearrangement links TRBV27 to TRBJ2-7; 9 bases fit TRBD2. Per germline, CDR1 MNHEY and CDR2 SMNVEV (reference sequence). The trim removed 5 bases at V and 3 bases at J, leaving 5 bases unmatched. This CDR3 is 14 amino acids long. The CDR3 loop is CASSEGLANYEQYF. CDR3 DNA sequence: TGTGCCAGCAGTGAGGGACTAGCCAACTACGAGCAGTACTTC.

The rearrangement joins TRBV29-1 to TRBJ2-1, with 13 bases fitting TRBD2. J was trimmed by 4 bases and V by 6 bases; bases with no gene match: 0. The CDR3 loop spans 13 amino acids. Germline V gives CDR1 SQVTM, CDR2 ANQGSEA. The CDR3 loop reads CSVGLAGYNEQFF. The CDR3 bases are TGCAGCGTGGGACTAGCGGGGTACAATGAGCAGTTCTTC.

The chain uses TRBV20-1 and TRBJ1-1; D is possibly TRBD1 (5 bases). Trimming stripped 1 base from V and 5 bases from J, with 8 bases between. CDR1 is DFQATT and CDR2 is SNEGSKA in the germline V gene (reference sequence). The CDR3 is 12 residues long. The chain's CDR3 is CSARGGVTEAFF. Written as DNA, the CDR3 is TGCAGTGCTAGAGGAGGGGTTACTGAAGCTTTCTTT.

This clonotype was counted only a few times. The rearrangement links TRBV10-1 to TRBJ2-5; D unresolved. Trimming shortened V by 4 bases and J by 0 bases, and 9 bases separated the two germline ends. CDR1 and CDR2 (germline): WNHNN, SYGVQD (reference sequence). CDR3 size: 14 residues. DNA of the CDR3: TGCGCCAGCAGTGCCCAGCAGCACCAAGAGACCCAGTACTTC. Its protein is CASSAQQHQETQYF.

This clonotype was recorded at least ten times. One junction end does not reproduce the germline sequence, and a read error may be involved. This rearrangement joins TRBV5-1 to TRBJ2-3; 9 bases match TRBD1. In germline, CDR1 is SGHRS, CDR2 YFSETQ. The CDR3 has 15 residues. CDR3 residues: CASSLGQGLTDTQYF. CDR3 in DNA: TGTGCCAGCAGTTTAGGACAGGGGCTCACAGATACGCAGTATTTT.

CDR3 bases: TGTGCCAGCAGTTCACCGACTAGCGGGAGGGCCGAAGAGACCCAGTACTTC. As protein: CASSSPTSGRAEETQYF. The chain combines TRBV12-3 or TRBV12-4 with TRBJ2-5; 14 nucleotides line up with TRBD2. V shed 4 bases and J 3 bases; nucleotides not matched to a gene: 7. This CDR3 comprises 17 residues.

This clonotype appeared a few times. The chain uses TRBV6-1 and TRBJ1-4; D not resolved. The V gene's germline CDR1 is MNHNS and CDR2 SASEGT. The CDR3 covers 12 residues. V was trimmed by 3 bases and J by 8 bases, leaving 7 bases between them. CDR3 sequence reads: CASSEGGEKLFF. The CDR3 DNA reads as TGTGCCAGCAGTGAGGGTGGGGAAAAACTGTTTTTT.